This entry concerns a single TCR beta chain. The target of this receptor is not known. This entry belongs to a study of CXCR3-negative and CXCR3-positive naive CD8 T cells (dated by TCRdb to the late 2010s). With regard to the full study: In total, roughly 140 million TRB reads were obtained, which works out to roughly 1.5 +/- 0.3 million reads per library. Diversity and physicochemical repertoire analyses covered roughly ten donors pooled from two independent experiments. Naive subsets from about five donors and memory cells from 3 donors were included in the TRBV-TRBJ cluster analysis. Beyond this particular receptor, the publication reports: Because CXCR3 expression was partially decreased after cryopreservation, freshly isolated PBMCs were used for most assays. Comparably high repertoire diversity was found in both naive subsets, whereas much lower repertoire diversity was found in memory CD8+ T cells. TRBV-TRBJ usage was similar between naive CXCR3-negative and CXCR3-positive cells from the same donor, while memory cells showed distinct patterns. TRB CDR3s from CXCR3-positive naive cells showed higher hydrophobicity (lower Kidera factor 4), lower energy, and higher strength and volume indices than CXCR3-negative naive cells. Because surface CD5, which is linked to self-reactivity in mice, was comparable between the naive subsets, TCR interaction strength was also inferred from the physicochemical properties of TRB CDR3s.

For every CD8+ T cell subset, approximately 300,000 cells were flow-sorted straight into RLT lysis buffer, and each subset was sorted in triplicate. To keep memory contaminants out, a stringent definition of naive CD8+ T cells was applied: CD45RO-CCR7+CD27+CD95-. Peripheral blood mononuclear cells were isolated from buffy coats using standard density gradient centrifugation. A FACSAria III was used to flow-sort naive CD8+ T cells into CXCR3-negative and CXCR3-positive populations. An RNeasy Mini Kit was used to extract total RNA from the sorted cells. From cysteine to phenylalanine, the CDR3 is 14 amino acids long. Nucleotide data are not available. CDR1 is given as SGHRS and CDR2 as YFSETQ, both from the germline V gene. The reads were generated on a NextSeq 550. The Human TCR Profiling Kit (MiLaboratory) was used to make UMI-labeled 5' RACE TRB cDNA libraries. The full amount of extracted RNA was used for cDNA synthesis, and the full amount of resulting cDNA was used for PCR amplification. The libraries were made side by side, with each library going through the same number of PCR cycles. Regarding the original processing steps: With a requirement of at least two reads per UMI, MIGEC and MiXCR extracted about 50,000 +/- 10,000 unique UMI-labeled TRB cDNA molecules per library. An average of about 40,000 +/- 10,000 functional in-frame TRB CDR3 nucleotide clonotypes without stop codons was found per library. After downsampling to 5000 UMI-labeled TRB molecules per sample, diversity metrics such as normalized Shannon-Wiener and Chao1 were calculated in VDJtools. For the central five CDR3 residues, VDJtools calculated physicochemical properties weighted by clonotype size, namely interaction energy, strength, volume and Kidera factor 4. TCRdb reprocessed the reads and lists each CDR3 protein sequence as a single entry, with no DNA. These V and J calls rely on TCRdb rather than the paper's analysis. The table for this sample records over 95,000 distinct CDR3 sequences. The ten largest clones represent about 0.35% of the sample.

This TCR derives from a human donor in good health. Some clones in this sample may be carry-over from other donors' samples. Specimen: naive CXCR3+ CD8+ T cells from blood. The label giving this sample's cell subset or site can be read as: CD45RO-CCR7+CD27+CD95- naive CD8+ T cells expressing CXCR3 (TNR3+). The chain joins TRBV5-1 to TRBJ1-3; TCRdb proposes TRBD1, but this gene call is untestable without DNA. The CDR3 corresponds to CASSWTESGNTIYF.